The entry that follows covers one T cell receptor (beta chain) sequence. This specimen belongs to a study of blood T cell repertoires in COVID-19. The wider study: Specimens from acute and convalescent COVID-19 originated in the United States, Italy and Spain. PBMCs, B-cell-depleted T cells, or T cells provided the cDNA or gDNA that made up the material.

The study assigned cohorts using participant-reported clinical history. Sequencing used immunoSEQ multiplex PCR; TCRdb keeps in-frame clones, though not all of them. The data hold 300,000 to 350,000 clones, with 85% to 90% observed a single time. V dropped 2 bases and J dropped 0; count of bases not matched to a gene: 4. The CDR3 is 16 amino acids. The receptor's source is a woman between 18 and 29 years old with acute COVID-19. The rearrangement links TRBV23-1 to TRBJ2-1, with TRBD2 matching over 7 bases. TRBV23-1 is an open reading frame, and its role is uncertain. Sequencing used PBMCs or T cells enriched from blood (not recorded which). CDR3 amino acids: CASSQLAAYSYNEQFF. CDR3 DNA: TGCGCCAGCAGTCAACTAGCGGCTTACTCCTACAATGAGCAGTTCTTC.